Listed below are T cell receptor beta chains from one sample, sequenced in a study of CD8 T cells in ankylosing spondylitis. TCRdb re-called the 5' RACE reads with MiXCR, one entry per CDR3 protein. Among about 42,000 distinct CDR3 sequences listed, 4% were seen once. The sequencing sample was made of blood, either unsorted or a sorted T cell fraction (not recorded which). These receptors were obtained from a female donor with ankylosing spondylitis or in good health (not recorded which). Both conserved end residues are part of each CDR3. Fields, in order: J gene, V gene, CDR3 protein.

TRBJ1-1	TRBV23-1	CASSRGDTEAFF
TRBJ1-2	TRBV9	CASSPASGGYTF
TRBJ2-4	TRBV9	CASSAGQLKNIQYF
TRBJ2-7	TRBV9	CASSPRTTTYEQYF
TRBJ1-2	TRBV9	CASSPGQGGYTF
TRBJ2-3	TRBV9	CASSVRTGTDTQYF
TRBJ1-2	TRBV9	CASSPQGGNYGYTF
TRBJ1-1	TRBV9	CASSTLGGGGAEAFF
TRBJ2-3	TRBV9	CASSVDAARDTQYF
TRBJ1-1	TRBV9	CASSVLLGTNTEAFF
TRBJ1-2	TRBV9	CASSVDSGQDYGYTF
TRBJ1-2	TRBV9	CASSVAGQRDGYTF
TRBJ2-6	TRBV9	CASTHGVGSGANVLTF
TRBJ2-3	TRBV9	CASSVGASGGEADTQYF
TRBJ2-4	TRBV9	CASSAQGLKNIQYF
TRBJ2-3	TRBV9	CASSAPRGKRATDTQYF
TRBJ1-2	TRBV9	CASGAQQSYTF
TRBJ1-1	TRBV9	CASSGRDRERAFF
TRBJ1-5	TRBV9	CASSVGSASNQPQHF
TRBJ1-1	TRBV9	CASRKGGKNTEAFF
TRBJ2-1	TRBV9	CASSVALDRYNEQFF
TRBJ2-7	TRBV9	CASSVGAEPSYEQYF
TRBJ2-6	TRBV9	CASSVTGDPGANVLTF
TRBJ1-1	TRBV9	CASSVGPENTEAFF
TRBJ2-2	TRBV9	CASSVAGGATGELFF
TRBJ1-5	TRBV9	CASSVEDRFNQPQHF
TRBJ1-1	TRBV27	CAKSFYEGPDAEAFF
TRBJ2-2	TRBV9	CASSVGGIGTGELFF
TRBJ1-6	TRBV9	CASSVGRVNSPLHF
TRBJ1-3	TRBV9	CASSGAGVAGGNTIYF
TRBJ1-6	TRBV9	CASSFRGSGDSPLHF
TRBJ2-1	TRBV9	CASSVDGTAYNEQFF
TRBJ2-1	TRBV9	CASSVGRTAIYNEQFF
TRBJ2-3	TRBV9	CASSATGDFTDTQYF
TRBJ1-4	TRBV9	CASSVDRGYNEKLFF
TRBJ2-7	TRBV9	CASSVEPQGAYEQYF
TRBJ1-1	TRBV9	CASSVLENTEAFF
TRBJ2-1	TRBV9	CASSAGGTSFINEQFF
TRBJ1-1	TRBV9	CASRGHMNTEAFF
TRBJ2-1	TRBV9	CASSRTSGGLNEQFF
TRBJ1-4	TRBV9	CASSPGGQRTGKLFF
TRBJ2-5	TRBV9	CASSVGVRGVRETQYF
TRBJ2-7	TRBV9	CASSVGSETYEQYF
TRBJ2-2	TRBV9	CASSVATRPRAGELFF
TRBJ1-1	TRBV9	CASSPGDRGMNTEAFF